The clone carrying this T cell receptor beta chain was seen repeatedly, ten times or more. Antigen: not known. During its preparation, the TCRbeta library received unique molecular identifiers. TCRdb redid the calling of the PCR reads with MiXCR, one entry per CDR3 protein. Here the sample spans some 120,000 distinct CDR3 sequences, 10% being singletons. The data are from a study of T-cell reconstitution after alpha-beta-depleted transplantation in children. Overall study findings and caveats: For some patients, TCRbeta diversity was high at day 60 because of recipient T cells and thymic progenitors that survived. It was reported that alpha-beta T cells came from several hundred expanded graft clones (about two months after transplant). T-cell counts and diversity at one year post-transplant came mainly from newly produced T cells.

V was clipped by 0 bases and J by 5 bases; unmatched bases: 1. Germline CDR1 is SGHRS and CDR2 is YFSETQ. The CDR3 contains 13 residues. This receptor was obtained from a boy between 2 and 10 years old with acute lymphoblastic leukemia, due to receive a stem cell transplant. J is TRBJ2-7 and V is TRBV5-1; TRBD1 matches 8 bases. Source: PBMCs, taken before TCRalphabeta/CD19-depleted stem cell transplant. In DNA, the CDR3 is TGCGCCAGCAGCTTGGCAGGGGGCAACGAGCAGTACTTC. It codes for CASSLAGGNEQYF. The full variable domain, with the rest looked up from reference TRBV5-1 and TRBJ2-7, is KAGVTQTPRYLIKTRGQQVTLSCSPISGHRSVSWYQQTPGQGLQFLFEYFSETQRNKGNFPGRFSGRQFSNSRSEMNVSTLELGDSALYLCASSLAGGNEQYFGPGTRLTVT.